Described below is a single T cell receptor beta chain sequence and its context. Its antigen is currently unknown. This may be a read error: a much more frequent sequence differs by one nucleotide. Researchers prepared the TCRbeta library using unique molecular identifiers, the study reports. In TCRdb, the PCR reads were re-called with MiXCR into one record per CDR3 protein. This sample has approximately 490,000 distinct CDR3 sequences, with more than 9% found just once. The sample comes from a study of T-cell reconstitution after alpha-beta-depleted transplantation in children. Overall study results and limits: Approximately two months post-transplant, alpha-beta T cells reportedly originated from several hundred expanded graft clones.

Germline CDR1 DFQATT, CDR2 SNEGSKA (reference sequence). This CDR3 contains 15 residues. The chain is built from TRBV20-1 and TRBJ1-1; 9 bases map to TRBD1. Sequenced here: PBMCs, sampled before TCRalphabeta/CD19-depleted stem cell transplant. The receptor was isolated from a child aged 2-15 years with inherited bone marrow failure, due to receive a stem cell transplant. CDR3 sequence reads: CCARKGTGQGLGAFF. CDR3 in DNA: TGCTGTGCTAGAAAGGGGACAGGACAGGGGTTAGGAGCTTTCTTT.